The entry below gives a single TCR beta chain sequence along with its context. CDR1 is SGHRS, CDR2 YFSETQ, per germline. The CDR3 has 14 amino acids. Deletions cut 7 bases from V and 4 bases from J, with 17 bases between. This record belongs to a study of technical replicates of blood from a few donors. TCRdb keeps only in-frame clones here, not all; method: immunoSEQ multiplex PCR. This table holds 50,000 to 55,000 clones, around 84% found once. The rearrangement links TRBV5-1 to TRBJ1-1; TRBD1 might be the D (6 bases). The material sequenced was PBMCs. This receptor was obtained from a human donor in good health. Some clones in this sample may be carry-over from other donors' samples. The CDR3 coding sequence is TGCGCCAGCCGTCCAACAGGGAGCGGCACTGAAGCTTTCTTT. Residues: CASRPTGSGTEAFF.